These T cell receptor beta chains were read from a single sample in a study of cytomegalovirus exposure and HLA in healthy donors. Generated by immunoSEQ multiplex PCR, the TCRdb table keeps only in-frame clones and is missing some. The table includes more than 140,000 clones, around 80% detected once. The sequencing input was PBMCs. The source of these receptors is a woman in her thirties or forties in good health and CMV-seronegative. The CDR3 runs from the conserved cysteine through the conserved F or W. The order of the fields is CDR3 length, V gene, J gene, CDR3 protein.

CDR3 length: 14; V gene: TRBV18; J gene: TRBJ2-7; CDR3 protein: CASSPRDRGNEQYF
CDR3 length: 13; V gene: TRBV7-2; J gene: TRBJ1-1; CDR3 protein: CASSLGRDREAFF
CDR3 length: 13; V gene: TRBV28; J gene: TRBJ2-3; CDR3 protein: CASTTGYRDTQYF
CDR3 length: 15; V gene: TRBV28; J gene: TRBJ2-3; CDR3 protein: CASSRQGGATDTQYF
CDR3 length: 13; V gene: TRBV28; J gene: TRBJ2-5; CDR3 protein: CASSPGEGGTQYF
CDR3 length: 12; V gene: TRBV16; J gene: TRBJ1-5; CDR3 protein: CASSQSTESQHF
CDR3 length: 15; V gene: TRBV7-9; J gene: TRBJ1-4; CDR3 protein: CASSRLQGAFEKLFF
CDR3 length: 13; V gene: TRBV13; J gene: TRBJ1-1; CDR3 protein: CASSPPGGREAFF
CDR3 length: 13; V gene: TRBV19; J gene: TRBJ1-4; CDR3 protein: CASSLQGGEKLFF
CDR3 length: 15; V gene: TRBV10-1; J gene: TRBJ2-1; CDR3 protein: CASSNPAGTFYEQFF
CDR3 length: 17; V gene: TRBV18; J gene: TRBJ2-7; CDR3 protein: CASSSGAGTGTSYEQYF
CDR3 length: 15; V gene: TRBV9; J gene: TRBJ1-5; CDR3 protein: CASSGDGTQNQPQHF
CDR3 length: 17; V gene: TRBV27; J gene: TRBJ1-5; CDR3 protein: CASRGGGASYSNQPQHF
CDR3 length: 14; V gene: TRBV27; J gene: TRBJ2-7; CDR3 protein: CASTPLGGTYEQYF
CDR3 length: 15; V gene: TRBV28; J gene: TRBJ2-2; CDR3 protein: CASGLGGWNTGELFF
CDR3 length: 13; V gene: TRBV7-3; J gene: TRBJ1-2; CDR3 protein: CASSFQGAGGYTF
CDR3 length: 16; V gene: TRBV18; J gene: TRBJ2-7; CDR3 protein: CASSPPVGGHSYEQYF
CDR3 length: 13; V gene: TRBV11-2; J gene: TRBJ1-2; CDR3 protein: CASSLEGGDGYTF
CDR3 length: 13; V gene: TRBV7-3; J gene: TRBJ1-1; CDR3 protein: CVSSLTGTVEAFF
CDR3 length: 13; V gene: TRBV29-1; J gene: TRBJ1-1; CDR3 protein: CSCGQGVGTEAFF
CDR3 length: 14; V gene: TRBV6-6; J gene: TRBJ1-5; CDR3 protein: CASSYGTSNQPQHF
CDR3 length: 14; V gene: TRBV6-1; J gene: TRBJ2-5; CDR3 protein: CASSEQGRGETQYF